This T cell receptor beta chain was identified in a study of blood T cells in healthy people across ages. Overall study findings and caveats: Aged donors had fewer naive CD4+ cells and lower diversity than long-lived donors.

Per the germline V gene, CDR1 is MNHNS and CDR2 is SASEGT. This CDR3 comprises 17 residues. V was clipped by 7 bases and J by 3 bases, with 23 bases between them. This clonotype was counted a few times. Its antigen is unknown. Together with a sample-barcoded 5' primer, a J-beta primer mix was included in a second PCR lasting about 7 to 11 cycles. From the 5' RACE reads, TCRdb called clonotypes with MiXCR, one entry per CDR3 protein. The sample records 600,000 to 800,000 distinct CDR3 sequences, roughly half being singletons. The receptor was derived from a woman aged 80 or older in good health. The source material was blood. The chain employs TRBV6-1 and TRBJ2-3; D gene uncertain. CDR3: CASTSKMGLPGTDTQYF. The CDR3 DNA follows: TGTGCCAGCACGAGTAAGATGGGCCTCCCCGGGACAGATACGCAGTATTTT.